This T cell receptor beta chain was sequenced for a study of blood T cells in healthy people across ages. Looking at the study overall: Capture via template switching afforded approximately one barcoded beta molecule per two T cells.

Germline assignment: CDR1 SNHLY and CDR2 FYNNEI. CDR3 length: 15 amino acids. Unmatched junction bases numbered 11, after V lost 4 bases and J lost 6 bases. A second PCR, run for 7 to 11 cycles, used a sample-barcoded 5' primer plus a J-beta primer mix. TCRdb re-derived calls from the 5' RACE reads in MiXCR, one entry per CDR3 protein. Among approximately 800,000 distinct CDR3 sequences, 20% to 30% were seen once, and the ten largest hold less than 3.5%. This clonotype was seen ten or more times. Its antigen is not identified. Study findings and constraints: In older individuals, TCR beta diversity per million T cells was lower, falling roughly linearly with age.

These same records also appear under a second study, on T cells of mothers and their children.

The TCR was taken from a boy younger than 18 in good health. The V and J genes are TRBV2 and TRBJ1-2; 7 bases fit TRBD1. Material for sequencing was blood. CDR3 nucleotide sequence: TGTGCCAGCAGTGGGTACAGGGGCCCCATCGATGGCTACACCTTC. This sequence encodes CASSGYRGPIDGYTF.